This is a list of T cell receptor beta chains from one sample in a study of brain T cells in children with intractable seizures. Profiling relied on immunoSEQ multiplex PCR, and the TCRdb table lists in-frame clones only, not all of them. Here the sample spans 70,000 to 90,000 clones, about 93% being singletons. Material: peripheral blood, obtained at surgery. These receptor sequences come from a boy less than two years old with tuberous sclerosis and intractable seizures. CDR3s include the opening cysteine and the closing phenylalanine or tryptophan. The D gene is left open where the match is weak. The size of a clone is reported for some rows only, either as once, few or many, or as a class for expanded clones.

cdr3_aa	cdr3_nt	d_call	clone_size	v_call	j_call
CASSGPRPAHEQYF	TGTGCCAGCAGTGGACCAAGGCCGGCACACGAGCAGTACTTC	NA	NA	TRBV2	TRBJ2-7
CASSVAPDGTIEQFF	TGTGCCAGCAGCGTGGCCCCGGACGGTACAATTGAGCAGTTCTTC	NA	NA	TRBV11-3	TRBJ2-1
CASSYSTSGSYEQYF	TGTGCCAGCAGTTACAGCACTAGCGGGAGCTACGAGCAGTACTTC	TRBD2	NA	TRBV28	TRBJ2-7
CASILGQSSNEKLFF	TGTGCCAGTATCTTGGGACAGTCATCTAATGAAAAACTGTTTTTT	TRBD1	NA	TRBV19	TRBJ1-4
CASSGCAGFGRYGYTF	TGTGCCAGCAGCGGATGCGCAGGGTTCGGTCGGTATGGCTACACCTTC	NA	once	TRBV11-1	TRBJ1-2
CASSQKSGGRAYEQYF	TGTGCCAGCAGCCAGAAGTCCGGGGGTCGGGCCTACGAGCAGTACTTC	NA	once	TRBV7-9	TRBJ2-7
CASSPGLAQETQYF	TGTGCCAGCAGTCCGGGTTTGGCGCAAGAGACCCAGTACTTC	NA	NA	TRBV2	TRBJ2-5
CAWSQLDRNSPLHF	TGTGCCTGGAGCCAACTGGATAGGAATTCACCCCTCCACTTT	NA	NA	TRBV30	TRBJ1-6
CASSQDQEGPYNEQFF	TGTGCCAGCAGCCAAGATCAGGAGGGCCCTTACAATGAGCAGTTCTTC	NA	NA	TRBV14	TRBJ2-1
CASSLQGQGYNSPLHF	TGTGCCAGTTCCCTCCAGGGACAGGGATATAATTCACCCCTCCACTTT	TRBD1	once	TRBV11-2	TRBJ1-6
CASSHSRGPSAEAFF	TGCGCCAGCAGCCATTCCAGGGGGCCGAGCGCTGAAGCTTTCTTT	TRBD1	NA	TRBV4-1	TRBJ1-1
CASSPHHNAGNTIYF	TGTGCCAGCAGCCCCCATCACAATGCTGGAAACACCATATATTTT	NA	NA	TRBV5-6	TRBJ1-3
CASSTRDTIYGYTF	TGTGCCAGCAGCACAAGGGACACAATCTATGGCTACACCTTC	NA	NA	TRBV9	TRBJ1-2
CAWTGSEQFF	TGTGCCTGGACGGGTAGCGAGCAGTTCTTC	NA	NA	TRBV30	TRBJ2-1
CASSIQGRNTEAFF	TGCGCCAGCAGCATACAGGGGCGGAACACTGAAGCTTTCTTT	TRBD1	NA	TRBV5-1	TRBJ1-1
CASSRRRDLSSYNEQFF	TGTGCCAGCAGTCGTCGCCGGGACTTGAGCTCCTACAATGAGCAGTTCTTC	NA	NA	TRBV27	TRBJ2-1
CASIGQLNTEAFF	TGTGCCAGCATAGGACAGTTGAACACTGAAGCTTTCTTT	NA	NA	TRBV2	TRBJ1-1
CASSDSRDRQFF	TGTGCCAGCAGTGACTCCCGGGACAGGCAGTTCTTC	TRBD1	NA	TRBV6-4	TRBJ2-1
CASSLGSTNEKLFF	TGTGCCAGCAGCTTAGGAAGTACCAATGAAAAACTGTTTTTT	NA	once	TRBV11-1	TRBJ1-4
CASSQTNAAGNTIYF	TGCGCCAGCAGCCAAACAAACGCCGCTGGAAACACCATATATTTT	NA	NA	TRBV4-1	TRBJ1-3
CASSPSGGNSPLHF	TGTGCCAGCAGCCCTTCAGGGGGAAATTCACCCCTCCACTTT	TRBD1	few	TRBV3-1/TRBV3-2	TRBJ1-6
CASSYSRGRGTEAFF	TGTGCCAGCAGTTACTCTAGGGGGCGAGGAACTGAAGCTTTCTTT	TRBD1	NA	TRBV6-5	TRBJ1-1
CSGGTGDYGYTF	TGCAGCGGAGGGACAGGGGACTATGGCTACACCTTC	TRBD1	NA	TRBV29-1	TRBJ1-2
CASSSEQTGLETQYF	TGTGCCAGCAGTTCAGAACAGACAGGGTTAGAGACCCAGTACTTC	TRBD1	NA	TRBV27	TRBJ2-5
CASSYMVLNTEAFF	TGTGCCAGCAGTTACATGGTCCTGAACACTGAAGCTTTCTTT	NA	NA	TRBV6-2/TRBV6-3	TRBJ1-1
CASSPGSYTF	TGTGCCAGCAGCCCCGGAAGCTACACCTTC	NA	NA	TRBV12-3/TRBV12-4	TRBJ1-2
CASSYFGTSATGELFF	TGTGCCAGCAGTTACTTCGGGACTAGCGCCACCGGGGAGCTGTTTTTT	TRBD2	once	TRBV6-5	TRBJ2-2
CAWNSEILAKNIQYF	TGTGCCTGGAACTCGGAGATTTTAGCCAAAAACATTCAGTACTTC	NA	NA	TRBV30	TRBJ2-4
CASSWKTEQETQYF	TGTGCCAGCAGTTGGAAAACAGAGCAAGAGACCCAGTACTTC	NA	NA	TRBV6-6	TRBJ2-5
CARGTPYQETQYF	TGCGCCAGAGGGACTCCGTACCAAGAGACCCAGTACTTC	NA	NA	TRBV4-1	TRBJ2-5
CASSEYWEGRYEQYF	TGTGCCAGCAGTGAATATTGGGAGGGCCGGTACGAGCAGTACTTC	TRBD2	NA	TRBV25-1	TRBJ2-7
CASSVEGGHDEKLFF	TGTGCCAGCAGCGTAGAGGGGGGGCATGATGAAAAACTGTTTTTT	NA	NA	TRBV9	TRBJ1-4
CASSLGRSSLAAYNEQFF	TGTGCCAGCAGCTTAGGGCGGAGTAGTCTAGCGGCCTACAATGAGCAGTTCTTC	TRBD2	NA	TRBV7-2	TRBJ2-1
CASSPRLLDGYYEQYF	TGTGCCAGCAGCCCACGACTTCTAGACGGTTACTACGAGCAGTACTTC	NA	NA	TRBV7-9	TRBJ2-7
CASDRTGELFF	TGTGCCAGCGACCGTACCGGGGAGCTGTTTTTT	NA	NA	TRBV7-9	TRBJ2-2
CASSMDRRPYEQYF	TGTGCCAGTAGCATGGACAGGAGACCCTACGAGCAGTACTTC	TRBD1	NA	TRBV19	TRBJ2-7
CAGGGFNYGYTF	TGTGCCGGTGGTGGCTTTAACTATGGCTACACCTTC	NA	NA	TRBV30	TRBJ1-2
CASSGRSGYNQPQHF	TGTGCCAGCAGCGGCAGATCAGGGTACAATCAGCCCCAGCATTTT	NA	NA	TRBV7-8	TRBJ1-5
CASSPRANTGELFF	TGTGCCAGCTCACCACGTGCCAACACCGGGGAGCTGTTTTTT	NA	NA	TRBV18	TRBJ2-2
CASSPGTSGHNEQFF	TGTGCCAGCAGTCCCGGGACTAGCGGACACAATGAGCAGTTCTTC	TRBD2	NA	TRBV28	TRBJ2-1
CASSRPGTGSYGYTF	TGTGCCAGCAGCCGTCCCGGGACAGGGTCCTATGGCTACACCTTC	TRBD1	NA	TRBV5-6	TRBJ1-2
CASSYGGGDNEQFF	TGTGCCAGCAGTTACGGAGGGGGAGACAATGAGCAGTTCTTC	NA	NA	TRBV6-5	TRBJ2-1
CASRVGTASYEQYF	TGCGCCAGCAGAGTCGGGACAGCTTCCTACGAGCAGTACTTC	TRBD1	NA	TRBV5-1	TRBJ2-7
CASSFPRQRADEAFF	TGTGCCAGCAGCTTTCCCCGACAGCGGGCTGATGAAGCTTTCTTT	NA	NA	TRBV11-3	TRBJ1-1
CASSSRDRTYEQYF	TGTGCCAGCAGCTCGCGGGACAGAACCTACGAGCAGTACTTC	NA	NA	TRBV7-9	TRBJ2-7
CASSVGFGRIADTQYF	TGTGCCAGCAGCGTAGGATTCGGGAGGATAGCAGATACGCAGTATTTT	TRBD2	NA	TRBV9	TRBJ2-3
CSASGDRGKNQPQHF	TGCAGTGCTAGTGGGGACAGGGGAAAAAATCAGCCCCAGCATTTT	TRBD1	NA	TRBV20-1	TRBJ1-5
CASSLPGTGKRVGYEQYF	TGTGCCAGCAGCTTACCCGGGACAGGGAAGAGGGTGGGTTACGAGCAGTACTTC	TRBD1	NA	TRBV7-8	TRBJ2-7
CASSGQGSFVADTQYF	TGTGCCAGCAGCGGGCAGGGGTCCTTTGTGGCAGATACGCAGTATTTT	NA	NA	TRBV9	TRBJ2-3
CASSPRREDTQYF	TGCGCCAGCAGCCCCCGGAGGGAGGATACGCAGTATTTT	NA	NA	TRBV4-1	TRBJ2-3
CASSQWTGGTYEQYF	TGCGCCAGCAGCCAATGGACAGGGGGGACCTACGAGCAGTACTTC	TRBD1	NA	TRBV4-1	TRBJ2-7
CASSQAGQGNQPQHF	TGCGCCAGCAGCCAAGCGGGACAGGGAAATCAGCCCCAGCATTTT	TRBD1	NA	TRBV4-1	TRBJ1-5
CASRGNQPQHF	TGTGCCAGCAGGGGCAATCAGCCCCAGCATTTT	NA	NA	TRBV2	TRBJ1-5
CASREMNTEAFF	TGTGCCAGCAGGGAGATGAACACTGAAGCTTTCTTT	NA	NA	TRBV2	TRBJ1-1
CASSLAGPTNEKLFF	TGTGCCAGCAGCTTAGCTGGCCCAACTAATGAAAAACTGTTTTTT	NA	NA	TRBV7-9	TRBJ1-4
CASSSWTARNGYEQYF	TGTGCCAGCAGCTCCTGGACAGCCAGGAACGGGTACGAGCAGTACTTC	NA	NA	TRBV7-2	TRBJ2-7